These 11 T cell receptor beta chains were all obtained from the same sample, sequenced in a study of metastatic and nonmetastatic thyroid tumors. None of the patients had undergone any treatment ahead of thyroid surgery. TCRdb re-clonotyped the PCR reads through MiXCR. The repertoire has about 20,000 clones, less than 15% of them found once; the top ten carry 5.5% to 7.5%. The specimen sequenced was blood. The source of these receptors is a male donor with papillary thyroid cancer or a benign thyroid nodule (not recorded which). Some clones in this sample may be carry-over from other donors' samples.

The chain carries TRBV20-1 and TRBJ1-5; D call uncertain. Trimming shortened V by 7 bases and J by 2 bases, and 15 bases separated the two germline ends. There are 14 residues in the CDR3. The germline CDR1 and CDR2 sequences are DFQATT and SNEGSKA (reference sequence). The CDR3 region has the DNA TGCAGTGTTAGTAAAGGTTTGGGCAATCAGCCCCAGCATTTT. As protein: CSVSKGLGNQPQHF.

By share of the sample, this clone is medium-sized. The chain recombines TRBV15 with TRBJ1-3; D may be TRBD1 (5 bases). CDR1 LNHNV and CDR2 YYDKDF come from the germline V gene (reference sequence). CDR3 length equals 15 residues. Deletions cut 4 bases from V and 7 bases from J, with 17 bases between. The CDR3 here is CATSTTGTGGNTIYF. The CDR3 DNA sequence: TGTGCCACCAGCACAACCGGGACGGGCGGGAACACCATATATTTT. Combining the CDR3 with reference TRBV15 and TRBJ1-3 gives the whole variable domain DAMVIQNPRYQVTQFGKPVTLSCSQTLNHNVMYWYQQKSSQAPKLLFHYYDKDFNNEADTPDNFQSRRPNTSFCFLDIRSPGLGDTAMYLCATSTTGTGGNTIYFGEGSWLTVV.

As regards this clone: An end of the junction does not agree with germline; a read error may underlie this. This sample includes further DNA sequences coding for the same CDR3. V and J are TRBV7-9 and TRBJ2-2; possibly TRBD1 or TRBD2 for D (5 bases each). CDR1 is SEHNR, CDR2 FQNEAQ, per germline (reference sequence). The CDR3 sequence is 15 residues long. CDR3 nucleotides: TGTGCCAGCAGCTTTGGGGCCGTCAGCGCCGGGGAGCTGTTCTTC. This gives the protein CASSFGAVSAGELFF.

The table lists this clone with many counts. The junction shows a germline mismatch at one end, possibly a read error. The rearrangement uses TRBV20-1 and TRBJ2-7, with 11 bases aligning to TRBD2. The CDR3 extends over 14 amino acids. Per the germline V gene, CDR1 is DFQATT and CDR2 is SNEGSKA (reference sequence). The CDR3 DNA reads TGCGGTGCTGGACAGACTAGCGGGATTTACGAGCAGTACTTC. Protein sequence: CGAGQTSGIYEQYF.

This clone was counted at least ten times. V usage is TRBV5-1 and J usage is TRBJ2-1; 8 positions agree with TRBD2. This CDR3 region has 16 residues. The germline CDR1 and CDR2 sequences are SGHRS and YFSETQ. V lost 4 bases and J lost 1; bases outside the gene matches: 7. Written as DNA, the CDR3 is TGCGCCAGCAGCCCCGGGAGCGGGAGATCCTACAATGAGCAGTTCTTC. It translates to CASSPGSGRSYNEQFF.

This clone is large. This rearrangement joins TRBV6-1 to TRBJ2-7; 7 nucleotides line up with TRBD1. The CDR3 contains 15 residues. V shed 2 bases and J 5 bases; nucleotides not matched to a gene: 9. The germline CDR1 and CDR2 sequences are MNHNS and SASEGT. The CDR3 DNA reads as TGTGCCAGCAGTGAAAGTATGACAGGGAGCGACGAGCAGTACTTC. Translation gives CASSESMTGSDEQYF.

This clone was counted a few times. The V gene is TRBV6-1, the J gene TRBJ1-3; 8 bases are shared with TRBD1. Germline CDR1 and CDR2: MNHNS and SASEGT. The junction had 7 bases not matched to a gene; V was cut back by 11 bases and J by 1 base. The CDR3 covers 14 residues. The CDR3 DNA sequence: TGTGCCTCGTCCCGGGACAGGTCTGGAAACACCATATATTTT. It yields the protein CASSRDRSGNTIYF.

This clone came up many times. The V call is TRBV5-1, the J call TRBJ2-5; no firm D call. Germline lookup yields CDR1 SGHRS and CDR2 YFSETQ. V shed 4 bases and J shed 5 bases, with 15 bases lying between them. This CDR3 is 14 amino acids long. The CDR3 bases are TGCGCCAGCAGCCCTGGACCTTCCGTGGAGACCCAGTACTTC. Its protein product is CASSPGPSVETQYF.

This clone was picked up a small number of times. The chain combines TRBV6-1 with TRBJ1-1, with 7 bases fitting TRBD1. The CDR3 contains 14 residues. From germline, CDR1 is MNHNS and CDR2 SASEGT. The V gene end was trimmed by 6 bases and the J gene end by 4 bases; junction bases not matched to a gene: 8. The CDR3 bases are TGTGCCAGCAGAAGACAGGGCAGGGGCACTGAAGCTTTCTTT. As protein: CASRRQGRGTEAFF.

This clone is medium-sized in the sample. The J gene is TRBJ1-5, the V gene TRBV28; 9 bases are shared with TRBD1. V dropped 5 bases and J dropped 4; count of bases not matched to a gene: 6. The CDR3 has 15 amino acids. Germline V lookup: CDR1 MDHEN, CDR2 SYDVKM. The CDR3 DNA is TGTGCCAGCAGTCCGATGGGACAGGGTAATCAGCCCCAGCATTTT. Its protein product is CASSPMGQGNQPQHF.

This clone came up many times. In the same sample, other DNA sequences code for this CDR3. V is TRBV3-1 and J is TRBJ2-7; D unresolved. Trimming removed 4 bases at V and 2 bases at J, with 9 bases between. CDR3 size: 13 residues. Germline assignment: CDR1 LGHDT and CDR2 YNNKEL (reference sequence). This CDR3 reads CASSPSTAYEQYF. As DNA, the CDR3 is TGTGCCAGCAGCCCATCTACAGCCTACGAGCAGTACTTC.